Below are 28 T cell receptor beta chains sequenced from a single sample in a study of blood T cell repertoires in COVID-19. Clones were sequenced by immunoSEQ multiplex PCR, and TCRdb holds only the in-frame ones, with some missing. The data contain approximately 55,000 clones, around nine tenths of them singletons. The specimen sequenced was peripheral blood. The source of these receptors is a man between 45 and 60 years old with active COVID-19.

As to this clone: Other DNA sequences in this sample translate to the same CDR3. The chain employs TRBV18 and TRBJ2-7; 7 nucleotides line up with TRBD1. The CDR3 length is 13 residues. The V gene end was trimmed by 3 bases and the J gene end by 3 bases; junction bases not matched to a gene: 2. Germline CDR1 reads KGHSH; CDR2 reads LQKENI. CDR3 sequence (DNA): TGTGCCAGCTCACCCGGACAGGTCTACGAGCAGTACTTC. Protein product: CASSPGQVYEQYF. The variable domain in full, with the rest retrieved from reference TRBV18 and TRBJ2-7, is NAGVMQNPRHLVRRRGQEARLRCSPMKGHSHVYWYRQLPEEGLKFMVYLQKENIIDESGMPKERFSAEFPKEGPSILRIQQVVRGDSAAYFCASSPGQVYEQYFGPGTRLTVT.

The chain recombines TRBV15 with TRBJ1-2, with 9 positions matching TRBD1. The germline CDR1 and CDR2 sequences are LNHNV and YYDKDF (reference sequence). This CDR3 contains 14 residues. The V gene end was trimmed by 5 bases and the J gene end by 1 base; junction bases not matched to a gene: 2. The CDR3 here is CATSGQGLNYGYTF. DNA of the CDR3: TGTGCCACCAGCGGACAGGGGCTTAACTATGGCTACACCTTC.

This rearrangement joins TRBV11-3 to TRBJ2-3; 13 bases map to TRBD2. The CDR3 spans 17 residues. V lost 3 bases, J lost 0 bases, and 3 bases stayed unmatched. Germline V CDR1 and CDR2: SGHNT, YENEEA. Here the CDR3 DNA reads TGTGCCAGCAGCTTCCGGACTAGCGGGGGTAGCACAGATACGCAGTATTTT. Amino acids: CASSFRTSGGSTDTQYF.

This clone is labeled as medium-sized. The V and J genes are TRBV7-9 and TRBJ1-1; D not certain. The CDR3 totals 13 residues. Trimming removed 4 bases from V and 10 bases from J, with 16 bases in between. Germline values: CDR1 SEHNR, CDR2 FQNEAQ (reference sequence). The CDR3 DNA reads TGTGCCAGCAGCTCAGACGGCCCGGGAGCAGCTTTCTTT. It specifies CASSSDGPGAAFF.

V is TRBV18 and J is TRBJ2-5; possible D gene TRBD1, 6 bases. The V gene's germline CDR1 is KGHSH and CDR2 LQKENI. The V end was cut by 4 bases, the J end by 1 base, with 10 bases between. The CDR3 is 14 residues long. The CDR3 DNA is TGTGCCAGCTCACGAACGGACAGCCAAGAGACCCAGTACTTC. Protein sequence: CASSRTDSQETQYF.

The chain uses TRBV30 and TRBJ2-6, with D uncertain. Germline V gene lookup returns CDR1 GTSNPN and CDR2 SVGIG (reference sequence). V was shortened by 3 bases and J by 2 bases, with 8 bases between the two germline ends. The CDR3 runs to 14 residues. The CDR3 reads CAWSDLAGANVLTF. The CDR3 bases are TGTGCCTGGAGCGACCTAGCTGGGGCCAACGTCCTGACTTTC.

This chain uses TRBV4-3 with TRBJ1-1; 7 bases map to TRBD1. The germline V gene encodes CDR1 LGHNA and CDR2 YSLEER. The CDR3 spans 16 residues. Trimming cost V 0 bases and J 3 bases; bases outside gene matches: 7. The CDR3 sequence is CASSQESTGWYTEAFF. The CDR3 DNA follows: TGCGCCAGCAGCCAAGAATCGACAGGGTGGTACACTGAAGCTTTCTTT.

This chain uses TRBV9 with TRBJ1-1; 8 nucleotides line up with TRBD1. Trimming removed 4 bases from V and 5 bases from J; junction bases left unmatched: 10. CDR1 is SGDLS and CDR2 is YYNGEE in the germline V gene. The CDR3 extends over 15 amino acids. CDR3 amino acids: CASSPYQGARTEAFF. The CDR3, as DNA: TGTGCCAGCAGCCCTTACCAGGGGGCGAGGACTGAAGCTTTCTTT.

This clone was recorded a few times. V usage is TRBV5-4 and J usage is TRBJ1-5; D may be TRBD1 (6 bases). The CDR3 loop spans 14 amino acids. The ends were cut back, 4 bases at V and 7 bases at J, with 15 bases in the middle. Germline V gene sequence: CDR1 SGHNT, CDR2 YYREEE (reference sequence). CDR3 sequence (DNA): TGTGCCAGCAGCCTGCAAGGGGGTAGCCAGCCCCAGCATTTT. Encoded protein: CASSLQGGSQPQHF.

This clone was seen just once. The CDR3 region is CASSPPGLAGGINEQFF. CDR3 nucleotide sequence: TGTGCCAGCTCACCACCGGGACTAGCGGGAGGTATCAATGAGCAGTTCTTC. The V gene is TRBV18, the J gene TRBJ2-1, with 15 bases fitting TRBD2. The germline V gene encodes CDR1 KGHSH and CDR2 LQKENI. V lost 0 bases to trimming and J lost 6 bases; unmatched junction nucleotides: 3. CDR3 length: 17 amino acids.

V gene TRBV10-3 combines with J gene TRBJ2-7; D gene unclear. Germline assignment: CDR1 ENHRY and CDR2 SYGVKD. The germline V and J ends were trimmed by 0 bases and 6 bases, with 3 bases remaining between them. This CDR3 contains 11 residues. The CDR3 reads CAISESAEQYF. The CDR3 DNA reads TGTGCCATCAGTGAGTCGGCCGAGCAGTACTTC.

This rearrangement joins TRBV18 to TRBJ2-2; 11 positions agree with TRBD1. Germline CDR1 reads KGHSH; CDR2 reads LQKENI. The CDR3 covers 15 residues. The J segment lost 4 bases and the V segment lost 3 bases, leaving 1 base of the junction unmatched. Here the CDR3 DNA reads TGTGCCAGCTCACCGGGACAGGGGGGCACCGGGGAGCTGTTTTTT. Protein: CASSPGQGGTGELFF.

This clone was seen more than once but under ten times. The chain recombines TRBV9 with TRBJ1-5; 12 bases match TRBD1. Looked up from germline, CDR1 is SGDLS and CDR2 is YYNGEE. The CDR3 is 16 residues long. With V trimmed by 4 bases and J by 7 bases, 9 bases remained unmatched. CDR3 region: CASSQGTGGSGQPQHF. CDR3 in DNA: TGTGCCAGCAGCCAAGGGACAGGGGGCAGCGGCCAGCCCCAGCATTTT.

This sequence joins TRBV29-1 and TRBJ2-1; D might be TRBD2 (7 bases). Deletions cut 7 bases from V and 7 bases from J, with 23 bases between. This CDR3 is built from 15 residues. Germline lookup yields CDR1 SQVTM and CDR2 ANQGSEA. CDR3 protein: CSGLLGAGAWNEQFF. The CDR3 DNA reads as TGCAGCGGCCTTCTCGGCGCGGGGGCATGGAATGAGCAGTTCTTC.

This rearrangement joins TRBV3-1 (or the pseudogene TRBV3-2) to TRBJ2-7, with 8 bases lining up with TRBD2. CDR1 and CDR2 from the germline V gene are LGHDT and YNNKEL (reference sequence). The CDR3 has 13 residues. With 3 bases clipped from V and 4 bases from J, the junction kept 2 bases outside the gene matches. CDR3: CASSHGGVYEQYF. CDR3 in DNA: TGTGCCAGCAGCCACGGGGGGGTATACGAGCAGTACTTC.

The J gene is TRBJ2-7, the V gene TRBV7-9, with TRBD2 as a possible D gene (6 bases). Per the germline V gene, CDR1 is SEHNR and CDR2 is FQNEAQ (reference sequence). The V end lost 3 bases, the J end lost 7 bases, and 13 bases lay between the germline ends. The CDR3 extends over 13 amino acids. CDR3 protein: CASSFPLAVEQYF. The CDR3 region has the DNA TGTGCCAGCAGCTTCCCCTTAGCGGTTGAGCAGTACTTC.

The rearrangement joins TRBV6-5 to TRBJ2-1; D not certain. CDR1 and CDR2 from the germline V gene are MNHEY and SVGAGI. This CDR3 has 15 amino acids. Between the trimmed V and J ends, which lost 5 bases and 6 bases, there was a span of 17 bases. DNA of the CDR3: TGTGCCAGCAGTCGTCGGGTGGGTGGAAGCAATGAGCAGTTCTTC. This gives the protein CASSRRVGGSNEQFF.

The V and J genes are TRBV2 and TRBJ2-3, with a weak D call TRBD1 (6 bases). Germline lookup yields CDR1 SNHLY and CDR2 FYNNEI. The CDR3 is 14 residues long. V was pared by 4 bases and J by 0 bases, with 8 bases between. CDR3 bases: TGTGCCAGCAGTGGGCAGGGGAGCACAGATACGCAGTATTTT. Translation: CASSGQGSTDTQYF.

The chain links TRBV7-9 to TRBJ2-3, with 13 bases lining up with TRBD2. The germline V gene has CDR1 SEHNR and CDR2 FQNEAQ (reference sequence). CDR3 length: 18 residues. J gave up 3 bases and V 5 bases, and 11 bases lay outside the gene matches. CDR3 DNA sequence: TGTGCCAGCAGCAGATTGTCCGGGACTAGCGGGAAAACAGATACGCAGTATTTT. This codes for CASSRLSGTSGKTDTQYF. The full variable domain, its missing parts supplied by reference TRBV7-9 and TRBJ2-3, is DTGVSQNPRHKITKRGQNVTFRCDPISEHNRLYWYRQTLGQGPEFLTYFQNEAQLEKSRLLSDRFSAERPKGSFSTLEIQRTEQGDSAMYLCASSRLSGTSGKTDTQYFGPGTRLTVL.

Concerning this clone itself: This CDR3 is also generated by other DNA sequences in the sample. The chain uses TRBV6-5 and TRBJ1-2, with 9 positions matching TRBD1. Germline V gene data show CDR1 as MNHEY and CDR2 as SVGAGI. Trimming cost V 5 bases and J 2 bases; bases outside gene matches: 3. CDR3 size: 14 residues. The CDR3 is CASSPGTGNYGYTF. CDR3 coding DNA: TGTGCCAGCAGTCCCGGGACAGGGAACTATGGCTACACCTTC.

The chain recombines TRBV5-8 with TRBJ2-3, with D unresolved. Trimming shortened V by 3 bases and J by 2 bases, and 13 bases separated the two germline ends. The CDR3 is 15 amino acids. CDR1 is SGHTS, CDR2 YDEGEE, per germline. DNA for the CDR3: TGTGCCAGCAGCTCTGCGTCTAGGCCCACAGATACGCAGTATTTT. Translation gives CASSSASRPTDTQYF.

The chain carries TRBV18 and TRBJ2-2; no reliable D call. The CDR3 runs to 14 residues. Germline V lookup: CDR1 KGHSH, CDR2 LQKENI. Trimming cost V 5 bases and J 2 bases, with 9 bases left between them. The CDR3 reads CASSLTANTGELFF. In DNA, the CDR3 is TGTGCCAGCTCATTAACAGCTAACACCGGGGAGCTGTTTTTT.

The rearrangement links TRBV30 to TRBJ2-1; a possible D gene is TRBD2 (5 bases). Trimming removed 1 base from V and 9 bases from J, with 13 bases in between. The CDR3 runs to 13 residues. Germline-derived CDR1 and CDR2 are GTSNPN and SVGIG (reference sequence). The DNA for the CDR3 is TGTGCCTGGAGTGATTTACAGCGGCCTGAGCAGTTCTTC. Its translation is CAWSDLQRPEQFF.

This clone turned up a few times. The genes are TRBV5-6 and TRBJ2-2; no firm D call. The CDR3 spans 14 residues. Between the trimmed V and J ends, which lost 0 bases and 0 bases, there was a span of 3 bases. CDR1 and CDR2 (germline): SGHDT, YYEEEE. Here the CDR3 reads CASSLASNTGELFF. The CDR3 DNA reads as TGTGCCAGCAGCTTGGCTTCGAACACCGGGGAGCTGTTTTTT.

This clone was detected only once. This sequence joins TRBV11-2 and TRBJ2-6; D is ambiguous. Trimming pared 1 base from V and 3 bases from J, leaving 7 bases between. Germline assignment: CDR1 SGHAT and CDR2 FQNNGV. This CDR3 contains 15 residues. The CDR3 sequence: CASSLVPSGANVLTF. The CDR3 DNA is TGTGCCAGCAGCTTAGTTCCCAGTGGGGCCAACGTCCTGACTTTC.

This chain links TRBV7-6 with TRBJ1-5; no definite D call. V lost 1 base, J lost 6 bases, and 10 bases lay in between. CDR3 size: 14 residues. Germline V lookup: CDR1 SGHVS, CDR2 FNYEAQ. CDR3 sequence: CASSLGAFAQPQHF. The CDR3 nucleotides are TGTGCCAGCAGCTTAGGGGCATTCGCTCAGCCCCAGCATTTT.

The chain recombines TRBV7-2 with TRBJ2-2; weak D call: TRBD1 (6 bases). Germline CDR1 and CDR2: SGHTA and FQGNSA. Trimming removed 6 bases from V and 3 bases from J, with 11 bases in between. This CDR3 has 14 residues. In DNA, the CDR3 is TGTGCCAGCAGTTCCGGACAGCACACCGGGGAGCTGTTTTTT. Protein: CASSSGQHTGELFF.

This clone was seen just once. The chain is built from TRBV5-1 and TRBJ2-7, with D perhaps matching TRBD1 (6 bases). From germline, CDR1 is SGHRS and CDR2 YFSETQ. Trimming cost V 4 bases and J 7 bases, with 18 bases left between them. CDR3 length: 14 residues. The CDR3 sequence: CASSPGQGHFEQYF. The CDR3 nucleotides are TGCGCCAGCAGCCCGGGACAAGGCCACTTTGAGCAGTACTTC.